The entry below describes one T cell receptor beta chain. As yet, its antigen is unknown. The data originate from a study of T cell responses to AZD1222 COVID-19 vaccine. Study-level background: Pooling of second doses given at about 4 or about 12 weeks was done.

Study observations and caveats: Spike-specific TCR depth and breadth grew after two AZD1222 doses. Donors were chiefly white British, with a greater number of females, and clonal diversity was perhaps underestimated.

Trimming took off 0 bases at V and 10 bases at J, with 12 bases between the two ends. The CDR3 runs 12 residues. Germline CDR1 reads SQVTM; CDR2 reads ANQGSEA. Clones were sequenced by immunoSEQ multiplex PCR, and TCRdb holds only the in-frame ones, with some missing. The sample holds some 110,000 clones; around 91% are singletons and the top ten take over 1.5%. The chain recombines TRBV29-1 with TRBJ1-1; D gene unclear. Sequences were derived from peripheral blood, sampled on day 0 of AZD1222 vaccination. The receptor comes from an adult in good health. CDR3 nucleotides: TGCAGCGTTGAAGACTGGTTCCACGGAGCTTTCTTT. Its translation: CSVEDWFHGAFF.